The rows below give T cell receptor beta chains drawn from one sample of a study of cytomegalovirus exposure and HLA in healthy donors. Profiled with immunoSEQ multiplex PCR; TCRdb holds only in-frame clones, not every one. The data show 200,000 to 250,000 clones, with 77% seen just once and around 2.8% held by the top ten. The sample comprised PBMCs. These receptors were obtained from a woman aged 60-70 years in good health and CMV-seropositive. CDR3s include the opening cysteine and the closing phenylalanine or tryptophan. The D gene is left open where the match is weak. Clone size is shown for a subset of rows, as once, few, many or a class of expanded clone.

TRBV9	.	TRBD1	TRBJ2-3	TGTGCCAGCAGCGCCCACTCCGGGACAGGGTCCACAGATACGCAGTATTTT	CASSAHSGTGSTDTQYF
TRBV6-5	.	TRBD1	TRBJ1-5	TGTGCCAGCAGCCGGGGACAGCTAAATCAGCCCCAGCATTTT	CASSRGQLNQPQHF
TRBV15	.	TRBD1	TRBJ1-6	TGTGCCACCAGCAGAGATCACAGGGGACGAGGTGAGAATAATTCACCCCTCCACTTT	CATSRDHRGRGENNSPLHF
TRBV27	.	TRBD1	TRBJ1-2	TGTGCCAGCAGTTTGGGGCAGGGGGCTGGAGACGGCTACACCTTC	CASSLGQGAGDGYTF
TRBV7-6	.	.	TRBJ2-7	TGTGCCAGCAGCTTAGAATCGGGATACGAGCAGTACTTC	CASSLESGYEQYF
TRBV7-6	.	.	TRBJ2-7	TGTGCCAGCAGCTTAGTGGGTCAGGGTTTGTACTTC	CASSLVGQGLYF
TRBV9	.	.	TRBJ2-6	TGTGCCAGCGCCTGGACAGCCTACTCTGGGGCCAACGTCCTGACTTTC	CASAWTAYSGANVLTF
TRBV6-5	.	.	TRBJ1-2	TGTGCCAGCAGCCAGGCCCAGGGGACTGGCTACACCTTC	CASSQAQGTGYTF
TRBV5-1	.	.	TRBJ1-2	TGCGCCAGCAGCTTGGAACAGGGTTGGTACGGCTACACCTTC	CASSLEQGWYGYTF
TRBV7-2	.	.	TRBJ2-7	TGTGCCAGCAGCCACCCCCAGGGCAGATACTACGAGCAGTACTTC	CASSHPQGRYYEQYF
TRBV7-9	few	.	TRBJ1-2	TGTGCCAGCAGCTGGGAGAGGGATGGCTACACCTTC	CASSWERDGYTF
TRBV2	.	TRBD1	TRBJ1-2	TGTGCCAGCAGCGGAGGGACAGGGTACGGCTACACCTTC	CASSGGTGYGYTF
TRBV2	.	TRBD2	TRBJ2-1	TGTGCCAGCAGTGAAGGGGTAGCGGGAGTTGCTGAGCAGTTCTTC	CASSEGVAGVAEQFF
TRBV19	.	.	TRBJ1-1	TGTGCCAGTAGTCAATTATTCGGAGGAACTGAAGCTTTCTTT	CASSQLFGGTEAFF